The 30 T cell receptor beta chains below come from one sample, sequenced in a study of blood T cell repertoires in COVID-19. TCRdb's table, derived via immunoSEQ multiplex PCR, lists solely in-frame clones and lacks some. The sample comprises some 250,000 clones, around 88% of which are singletons, and 3% to 3.5% rests with the top ten. What was sequenced was peripheral blood. The receptors derive from a woman younger than 45 who had recovered from COVID-19.

The rearrangement joins TRBV25-1 to TRBJ2-3; 10 bases align to TRBD1. From germline, CDR1 is MGHDK and CDR2 SYGVNS. There are 15 residues in the CDR3. The ends lost 2 bases at V and 4 bases at J; junction bases unmatched: 3. The CDR3 DNA is TGTGCCAGCAGTGAAGGACAGGGGGTGGCAGATACGCAGTATTTT. It yields the protein CASSEGQGVADTQYF. Looking up the rest from reference TRBV25-1 and TRBJ2-3 gives the full variable domain: EADIYQTPRYLVIGTGKKITLECSQTMGHDKMYWYQQDPGMELHLIHYSYGVNSTEKGDLSSESTVSRIRTEHFPLTLESARPSHTSQYLCASSEGQGVADTQYFGPGTRLTVL.

The DNA of the CDR3 is TGTGCCAGCAGTGACAACATTGCGGGGGGCAGAGACACCGGGGAGCTGTTTTTT. It translates to CASSDNIAGGRDTGELFF. The chain recombines TRBV2 with TRBJ2-2; 8 bases align to TRBD2. CDR3 size: 18 residues. Germline trimming cut 3 bases from V and 3 bases from J; bases unmatched to any gene: 12. Germline lookup yields CDR1 SNHLY and CDR2 FYNNEI.

The chain joins TRBV10-3 to TRBJ2-1; 13 bases line up with TRBD2. Germline CDR1 reads ENHRY; CDR2 reads SYGVKD. With 6 bases clipped from V and 8 bases from J, the junction kept 10 bases outside the gene matches. This CDR3 is 16 amino acids long. As DNA, the CDR3 is TGTGCCATCAGCCCCACTAGCGGGGGGGGGCCCGATGAGCAGTTCTTC. This gives the protein CAISPTSGGGPDEQFF.

The chain combines TRBV5-6 with TRBJ2-3; 9 nucleotides match TRBD1. V dropped 3 bases and J dropped 1; count of bases not matched to a gene: 9. CDR3 length equals 17 residues. The germline V gene encodes CDR1 SGHDT and CDR2 YYEEEE. CDR3 loop: CASSSYSRDRGTDTQYF. The CDR3 region has the DNA TGTGCCAGCAGCTCATACTCCCGGGACAGGGGCACAGATACGCAGTATTTT.

This clone was observed once. CDR3 DNA sequence: TGTGCCAGTAGGTTTACAGGGGTCGAAGAGACCCAGTACTTC. Amino acids: CASRFTGVEETQYF. The chain employs TRBV19 and TRBJ2-5; the match to TRBD1 covers 7 bases. Losses at the gene ends were 6 bases for V and 3 bases for J; bases not matched to a gene: 7. CDR3 size: 14 residues. From germline, CDR1 is LNHDA and CDR2 SQIVND (reference sequence).

The rearrangement uses TRBV13 and TRBJ2-3, with 8 bases aligning to TRBD2. The germline CDR1 and CDR2 sequences are PRHDT and FYEKMQ (reference sequence). CDR3 length: 17 amino acids. Germline trimming cut 0 bases from V and 1 base from J; bases unmatched to any gene: 6. The CDR3 DNA reads TGTGCCAGCAGCTTAGGACACCCGGGACTAGGCACAGATACGCAGTATTTT. It specifies CASSLGHPGLGTDTQYF.

CDR3 loop: CAWSATQGGETQYF. In DNA, the CDR3 is TGTGCCTGGAGCGCCACACAGGGGGGGGAGACCCAGTACTTC. The rearrangement joins TRBV30 to TRBJ2-5; TRBD1 might be the D (8 bases). CDR3 length: 14 amino acids. With 3 bases removed from V and 5 bases from J, the gap between germline ends came to 16 bases. The V gene's germline CDR1 is GTSNPN and CDR2 SVGIG (reference sequence).

This chain links TRBV4-1 with TRBJ1-5; D unresolved. Germline V lookup: CDR1 MGHRA, CDR2 YSYEKL. This CDR3 region has 14 residues. The V end lost 2 bases, the J end lost 2 bases, and 7 bases lay between the germline ends. DNA of the CDR3: TGCGCCAGCAGCCAATGGCAGGGCAATCAGCCCCAGCATTTT. It yields the protein CASSQWQGNQPQHF.

The CDR3 sequence is CASSLGRTSGGALPSETQYF. CDR3 DNA sequence: TGTGCCAGCAGCTTAGGGCGGACTAGCGGGGGGGCCTTGCCGTCGGAGACCCAGTACTTC. The V gene is TRBV11-3, the J gene TRBJ2-5; 15 positions match TRBD2. The V and J ends lost 1 base and 5 bases, in that order; junction bases with no gene match: 14. From germline, CDR1 is SGHNT and CDR2 YENEEA. This CDR3 has 20 amino acids.

The chain carries TRBV11-2 and TRBJ1-6; 7 nucleotides agree with TRBD1. CDR3 length equals 15 residues. Germline CDR1 is SGHAT and CDR2 is FQNNGV. V gave up 4 bases and J gave up 9 bases; unmatched junction bases: 9. CDR3 DNA: TGTGCCAGCAGCTCGGAGGGACAGTCGGGTTCACCCCTCCACTTT. This encodes CASSSEGQSGSPLHF.

This chain links TRBV5-1 with TRBJ2-3; 9 bases fit TRBD2. Germline V gene sequence: CDR1 SGHRS, CDR2 YFSETQ. After removal of 2 bases from V and 5 bases from J, the junction contained 15 bases not matched to a gene. The CDR3 is 18 residues long. CDR3 sequence: CASSFPGGGAFSLDTQYF. CDR3 bases: TGCGCCAGCAGCTTTCCGGGCGGGGGGGCTTTCTCTTTAGATACGCAGTATTTT. Full variable domain (rest looked up from reference TRBV5-1 and TRBJ2-3): KAGVTQTPRYLIKTRGQQVTLSCSPISGHRSVSWYQQTPGQGLQFLFEYFSETQRNKGNFPGRFSGRQFSNSRSEMNVSTLELGDSALYLCASSFPGGGAFSLDTQYFGPGTRLTVL.

The V and J genes are TRBV14 and TRBJ1-3, with a possible D match to TRBD1 (5 bases). V lost 3 bases, J lost 5 bases, and 20 bases lay in between. The CDR3 runs 17 residues. The germline V gene has CDR1 SGHDN and CDR2 FVKESK. The CDR3 is CASSQGGAGFGRNTIYF. The CDR3 DNA sequence: TGTGCCAGCAGCCAGGGAGGGGCTGGATTCGGACGAAACACCATATATTTT.

The chain's CDR3 is CASSSDSTGGETQYF. The CDR3 nucleotides are TGTGCCAGCAGCTCCGACTCCACCGGAGGAGAGACCCAGTACTTC. This chain connects TRBV9 to TRBJ2-5; tentative D call: TRBD2 (5 bases). The CDR3 spans 15 residues. Trimming cost V 4 bases and J 4 bases, with 17 bases left between them. Germline loops: CDR1 SGDLS, CDR2 YYNGEE.

This clone has only a few counts. The V call is TRBV3-1 (or the pseudogene TRBV3-2), the J call TRBJ1-3; D not resolved. CDR3 length: 13 amino acids. The ends were cut back, 4 bases at V and 1 base at J, with 5 bases in the middle. CDR1 LGHDT and CDR2 YNNKEL come from the germline V gene (reference sequence). The chain's CDR3 is CASSPLSGNTIYF. CDR3 bases: TGTGCCAGCAGCCCCCTTTCTGGAAACACCATATATTTT.

This clone was recorded a few times. J is TRBJ1-1 and V is TRBV7-8; D is ambiguous. Germline V gene data show CDR1 as SGHVS and CDR2 as FQNEAQ. The V end was cut by 1 base, the J end by 3 bases, with 9 bases between. The CDR3 totals 14 residues. For the CDR3, the DNA is TGTGCCAGCAGCTTAGAGTTAGGAGACACTGAAGCTTTCTTT. This translates into CASSLELGDTEAFF. Full variable domain (outside the CDR3, taken from reference TRBV7-8 and TRBJ1-1): GAGVSQSPRYKVAKRGQDVALRCDPISGHVSLFWYQQALGQGPEFLTYFQNEAQLDKSGLPSDRFFAERPEGSVSTLKIQRTQQEDSAVYLCASSLELGDTEAFFGQGTRLTVV.

The DNA for the CDR3 is TGTGCCTGGAGGAAAATCGGACAGGGCGACACTGAAGCTTTCTTT. Translated: CAWRKIGQGDTEAFF. The chain is built from TRBV30 and TRBJ1-1, with TRBD1 matching over 8 bases. Unmatched junction bases numbered 9, after V lost 3 bases and J lost 3 bases. This CDR3 comprises 15 residues. Germline assignment: CDR1 GTSNPN and CDR2 SVGIG (reference sequence).

The V call is TRBV3-1 (or the pseudogene TRBV3-2), the J call TRBJ2-7; TRBD1 is a possible D gene (5 bases). V lost 0 bases and J 6 bases, leaving 12 bases between the germline ends. The CDR3 contains 14 residues. Germline values: CDR1 LGHDT, CDR2 YNNKEL (reference sequence). CDR3 sequence (DNA): TGTGCCAGCAGCCAAGATCATGTAGGGGCCGAGCAGTACTTC. This sequence encodes CASSQDHVGAEQYF.

The chain recombines TRBV2 with TRBJ1-1, with TRBD1 matching over 7 bases. V shed 7 bases, J shed 1 base, and the junction held 6 bases outside the gene matches. There are 14 residues in the CDR3. Germline CDR1 is SNHLY and CDR2 is FYNNEI. The CDR3 bases are TGTGCCAGCACCGAAGGGGGCGGGAACACTGAAGCTTTCTTT. Protein sequence: CASTEGGGNTEAFF.

The chain employs TRBV19 and TRBJ2-7, with 14 nucleotides matching TRBD2. Looked up from germline, CDR1 is LNHDA and CDR2 is SQIVND (reference sequence). After removal of 3 bases from V and 4 bases from J, the junction contained 5 bases not matched to a gene. The CDR3 extends over 16 amino acids. CDR3 amino acids: CASSMPGLAGVYEQYF. CDR3 coding DNA: TGTGCCAGTAGTATGCCGGGACTAGCGGGGGTGTACGAGCAGTACTTC.

This clone was observed a handful of times. This sequence joins TRBV11-2 and TRBJ2-7; TRBD2 is a possible D gene (6 bases). The CDR3 is 14 residues long. Germline V gene lookup returns CDR1 SGHAT and CDR2 FQNNGV. The germline V and J ends were trimmed by 6 bases and 2 bases, with 14 bases remaining between them. The CDR3 nucleotides are TGTGCCAGCAGTTGGGACGGGGGAACCTACGAGCAGTACTTC. Residues: CASSWDGGTYEQYF.

The rearrangement uses TRBV5-6 and TRBJ1-3; D unresolved. The CDR3 is 14 residues long. Trimming stripped 0 bases from V and 2 bases from J, with 6 bases between. The germline V gene encodes CDR1 SGHDT and CDR2 YYEEEE. This CDR3 is CASSLGRAGNTIYF. DNA of the CDR3: TGTGCCAGCAGCTTGGGGCGGGCTGGAAACACCATATATTTT.

The chain couples TRBV27 to TRBJ2-7; 10 nucleotides agree with TRBD2. Germline V gene lookup returns CDR1 MNHEY and CDR2 SMNVEV (reference sequence). V lost 2 bases and J lost 1; bases outside the gene matches: 5. CDR3 length: 16 amino acids. The chain's CDR3 is CASSLVTSGVSYEQYF. The CDR3 DNA is TGTGCCAGCAGTTTAGTTACTAGCGGGGTTTCCTACGAGCAGTACTTC.

V and J are TRBV2 and TRBJ1-1, with D possibly TRBD1 on 6 matching bases. CDR3 length: 11 residues. The V end was cut by 6 bases, the J end by 7 bases, with 9 bases between. Germline V gene lookup returns CDR1 SNHLY and CDR2 FYNNEI. As DNA, the CDR3 is TGTGCCAGCAGGGGGGGGCTTGAAGCTTTCTTT. Amino acids: CASRGGLEAFF.

A remark on this clone: Additional DNA sequences in this sample encode the identical CDR3. The chain links TRBV7-9 to TRBJ2-2; 10 bases line up with TRBD2. V was clipped by 6 bases and J by 4 bases; unmatched bases: 5. The germline CDR1 and CDR2 sequences are SEHNR and FQNEAQ (reference sequence). The CDR3 sequence is 15 residues long. DNA of the CDR3: TGTGCCAGCAGGCGGACTAGCGGCTCCACCGGGGAGCTGTTTTTT. Amino acids: CASRRTSGSTGELFF.

This rearrangement joins TRBV7-2 to TRBJ1-2; D unclear. This CDR3 region has 12 residues. Trimming stripped 5 bases from V and 6 bases from J, with 10 bases between. CDR1 and CDR2 from the germline V gene are SGHTA and FQGNSA. The CDR3 DNA reads TGTGCCAGCAGCCTCATGGAGCATGGCTACACCTTC. Encoded protein: CASSLMEHGYTF.

Comment on this clone: At one end, the junction sequence differs from germline, possibly due to a read error. This same CDR3 is encoded by further DNA sequences in the sample. The V and J genes are TRBV5-3 and TRBJ1-1; D remains unclear. TRBV5-3 is an ORF for which the function is uncertain. The CDR3 is 11 residues long. Here the CDR3 reads CARSLITEAFF. The CDR3 DNA reads as TGTGCCAGAAGCTTGATAACTGAAGCTTTTTTT.

The genes are TRBV19 and TRBJ2-7; 7 bases fit TRBD1. V shed 5 bases and J 6 bases; nucleotides not matched to a gene: 13. The length of the CDR3 is 15 residues. The germline V gene encodes CDR1 LNHDA and CDR2 SQIVND (reference sequence). CDR3 nucleotides: TGTGCCAGTAGTTCGACAGGGTCAATAGAGGGCGAGCAGTACTTC. Translating it yields CASSSTGSIEGEQYF.

The chain recombines TRBV6-1 with TRBJ2-7; tentatively, D is TRBD1 (5 bases). CDR1 and CDR2 from the germline V gene are MNHNS and SASEGT. Trimming removed 2 bases from V and 3 bases from J, with 14 bases in between. The CDR3 spans 15 residues. The CDR3 is CASSEIWQGLYEQYF. DNA of the CDR3: TGTGCCAGCAGTGAAATATGGCAGGGCCTCTACGAGCAGTACTTC.

The J gene is TRBJ1-1, the V gene TRBV4-3; no reliable D call. Germline CDR1 reads LGHNA; CDR2 reads YSLEER. The CDR3 consists of 17 residues. Trimming removed 0 bases at V and 0 bases at J, with 14 bases between. CDR3 loop: CASSQDRSAALNTEAFF. The CDR3 nucleotides are TGCGCCAGCAGCCAAGATAGGAGTGCGGCACTGAACACTGAAGCTTTCTTT.

V and J are TRBV4-2 and TRBJ2-1; 16 nucleotides align to TRBD2. V shed 8 bases, J shed 0 bases, and the junction held 10 bases outside the gene matches. Germline loops: CDR1 LGHNA, CDR2 YNFKEQ. The CDR3 totals 19 residues. The CDR3 protein is CASGLGTSGGAGSYNEQFF. CDR3 DNA: TGTGCCAGCGGTCTAGGGACTAGCGGGGGGGCCGGCTCCTACAATGAGCAGTTCTTC.